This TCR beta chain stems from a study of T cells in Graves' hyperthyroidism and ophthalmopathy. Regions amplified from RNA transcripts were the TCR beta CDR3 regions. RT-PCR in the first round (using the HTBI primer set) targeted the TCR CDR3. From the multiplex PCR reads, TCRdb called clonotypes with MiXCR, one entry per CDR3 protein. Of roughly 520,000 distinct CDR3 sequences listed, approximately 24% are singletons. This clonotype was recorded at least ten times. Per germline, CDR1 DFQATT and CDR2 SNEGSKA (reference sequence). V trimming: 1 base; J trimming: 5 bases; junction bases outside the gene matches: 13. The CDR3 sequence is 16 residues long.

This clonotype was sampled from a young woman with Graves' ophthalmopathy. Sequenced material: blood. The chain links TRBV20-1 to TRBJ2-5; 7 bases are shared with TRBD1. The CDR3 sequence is CSARGGQLLHAETQYF. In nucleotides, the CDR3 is TGCAGTGCTAGAGGGGGACAGTTACTGCATGCGGAGACCCAGTACTTC.